The source of this T cell receptor (beta chain) is a study of ipilimumab plus nivolumab after autologous stem cell transplantation. Study-level findings and limits: Authors suggest TCR repertoire, Treg phenotype and gut microbiota support further study.

Starting 14 to 28 days after autologous transplant, ipilimumab 1 mg/kg was given. Measured with immunoSEQ multiplex PCR; TCRdb has only the in-frame clones, and not every one. The sample holds 77,000 or so clones, approximately 83% seen once. V was clipped by 7 bases and J by 6 bases, with 12 bases between them. This CDR3 is 13 amino acids long. Germline V CDR1 and CDR2: SNHLY, FYNNEI. Notes on this clone: Its cognate antigen is unknown.

The source was PBMCs, collected in a trial of ipilimumab plus nivolumab as post-transplant consolidation. The TCR comes from a male donor with diffuse large B-cell lymphoma. V gene TRBV2 combines with J gene TRBJ1-4, with a possible D match to TRBD1 (6 bases). The CDR3 sequence is CASKVGADEKLFF. For the CDR3, the DNA is TGTGCCAGCAAGGTGGGGGCAGATGAAAAACTGTTTTTT.